This T cell receptor beta chain comes out of a study of regulatory T cells in long-lasting Graves disease. About this clonotype: Its matching antigen is unknown. The junction shows a germline mismatch at one end, possibly a read error.

Time point reported: newly diagnosed GD, antithyroid drugs for less than 3 months. The TCR library was made from RNA that had been extracted from PBMCs in TRIzol. Graves' disease diagnosis relied on American Thyroid Association guidelines. Whole-study results and caveats: Patients with persistent disease showed a bias toward TRBV28, TRBJ1-2 and TRBJ2-5.

Germline V gene data show CDR1 as DFQATT and CDR2 as SNEGSKA (reference sequence). The CDR3 length is 16 residues. Libraries of TCR beta came from iRepertoire HTBI primers plus Arm-PCR of CDR3 regions. In the study's own analysis: Identified across the samples were over 50 TRBV segments and roughly 14 TRBJ segments. MiXCR, applied by TCRdb to the multiplex PCR reads, yields one record per CDR3 protein. Here the V and J calls rest on TCRdb's processing, not on the authors' analysis. The data hold 400,000 to 450,000 distinct CDR3 sequences, with 15% observed a single time. This sample was shared with a second study, whose subject was T cells in Graves' hyperthyroidism and ophthalmopathy.

The clonotype was recovered from a woman aged 25 to 39 with Graves disease. The V gene is TRBV20-1, the J gene TRBJ2-3; D uncertain. The material sequenced was peripheral blood mononuclear cells (PBMCs), taken at new diagnosis, from a patient treated with antithyroid drugs. The CDR3 DNA is TGCAGTGCTGGAAAAACCGGGCACACACACGCAGATACTCAGTATTTT. Translated: CSAGKTGHTHADTQYF.